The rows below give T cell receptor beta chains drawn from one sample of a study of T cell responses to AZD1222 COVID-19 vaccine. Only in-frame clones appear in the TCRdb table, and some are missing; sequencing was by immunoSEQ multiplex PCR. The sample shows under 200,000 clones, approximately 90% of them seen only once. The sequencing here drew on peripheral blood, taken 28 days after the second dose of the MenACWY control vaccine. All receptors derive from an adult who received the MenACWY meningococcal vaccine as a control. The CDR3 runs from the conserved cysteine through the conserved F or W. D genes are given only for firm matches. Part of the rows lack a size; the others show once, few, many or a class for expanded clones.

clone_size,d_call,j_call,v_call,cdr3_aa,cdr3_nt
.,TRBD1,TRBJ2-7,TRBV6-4,CASSGDRGPIPRTYEQYF,TGTGCCAGCAGTGGGGACAGGGGGCCGATCCCAAGAACCTACGAGCAGTACTTC
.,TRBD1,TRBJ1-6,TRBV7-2,CASSPGQGGNSPLHF,TGTGCCAGCAGCCCCGGACAGGGAGGTAATTCACCCCTCCACTTT
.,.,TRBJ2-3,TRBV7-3,CASSLYREDTQYF,TGTGCCAGCAGCTTATATAGGGAAGATACGCAGTATTTT
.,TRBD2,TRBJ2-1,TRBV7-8,CASSHSLAGGRNEQFF,TGTGCCAGCAGCCACTCACTAGCGGGAGGACGAAATGAGCAGTTCTTC
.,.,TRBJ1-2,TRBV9,CASRSGSGANYGYTF,TGTGCCAGCCGTAGTGGAAGCGGGGCTAACTATGGCTACACCTTC
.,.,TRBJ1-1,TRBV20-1,CSASLGQTTEAFF,TGCAGTGCTAGTCTCGGACAGACTACTGAAGCTTTCTTT
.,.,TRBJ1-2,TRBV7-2,CASSLSRAFYGYTF,TGTGCCAGCAGCTTAAGCAGGGCTTTCTATGGCTACACCTTC
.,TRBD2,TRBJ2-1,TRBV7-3,CASSRNPLLFGGRAVHEQFF,TGTGCCAGCAGCCGTAACCCGCTCCTCTTTGGCGGGAGGGCCGTTCATGAGCAGTTCTTC
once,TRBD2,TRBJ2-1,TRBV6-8,CASSWEREGRDNEQFF,TGTGCCAGCAGTTGGGAGCGGGAGGGCCGGGACAATGAGCAGTTCTTC
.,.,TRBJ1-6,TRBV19,CASSTQVYNSPLHF,TGTGCCAGTAGTACCCAAGTCTATAATTCACCCCTCCACTTT
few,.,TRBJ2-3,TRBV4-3,CASSQETGAARGDTQYF,TGCGCCAGCAGCCAAGAAACGGGAGCCGCCCGAGGAGATACGCAGTATTTT
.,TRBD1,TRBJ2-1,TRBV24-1,CATSDRLGTDYNEQFF,TGTGCCACCAGTGATCGTCTTGGGACAGATTACAATGAGCAGTTCTTC
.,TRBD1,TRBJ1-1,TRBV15,CATSLRTGVTEAFF,TGTGCCACCAGCTTACGGACAGGGGTCACTGAAGCTTTCTTT
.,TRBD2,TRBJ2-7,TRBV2,CASSSGPYEQYF,TGTGCCAGCTCTAGCGGGCCCTACGAGCAGTACTTC
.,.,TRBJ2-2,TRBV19,CASGTGELFF,TGTGCCAGCGGCACCGGGGAGCTGTTTTTT
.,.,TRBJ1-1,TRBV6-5,CASSYRGLGVAEAFF,TGTGCCAGCAGTTACCGGGGGCTGGGGGTGGCTGAAGCTTTCTTT
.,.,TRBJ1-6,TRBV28,CASSFSFMSSYNSPLHF,TGTGCCAGCAGTTTCAGTTTTATGAGCTCCTATAATTCACCCCTCCACTTT
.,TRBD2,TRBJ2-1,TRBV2,CASMSSASGGRVFF,TGTGCCAGCATGTCGTCGGCTAGCGGGGGAAGGGTGTTCTTC
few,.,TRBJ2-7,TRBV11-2,CASSLDLRAEQYF,TGTGCCAGCAGCTTAGATCTTAGGGCCGAGCAGTACTTC
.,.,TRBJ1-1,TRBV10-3,CAISESRDLRAEAFF,TGTGCCATCAGTGAGTCAAGGGACCTGAGGGCTGAAGCTTTCTTT
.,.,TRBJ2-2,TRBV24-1,CATSDSGHPSGGELFF,TGTGCCACCAGTGATTCCGGACACCCCAGCGGCGGGGAGCTGTTTTTT
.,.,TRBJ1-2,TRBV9,CASSVDSLNYGYTF,TGTGCCAGCAGCGTCGACAGTTTGAACTATGGCTACACCTTC
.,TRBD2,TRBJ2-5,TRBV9,CARRGGAIGETQYF,TGTGCCCGCCGCGGGGGGGCCATCGGGGAGACCCAGTACTTC
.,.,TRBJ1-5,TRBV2,CASSEPGPGGSNQPQHF,TGTGCCAGCAGTGAACCGGGGCCTGGAGGGAGCAATCAGCCCCAGCATTTT
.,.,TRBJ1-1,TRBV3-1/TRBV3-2,CASASQGRNTEAFF,TGTGCCAGCGCTTCACAGGGACGGAACACTGAAGCTTTCTTT
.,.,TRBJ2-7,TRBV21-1,CASSVGQEFYEQYF,TGTGCCAGCAGCGTTGGACAGGAGTTCTACGAGCAGTACTTC
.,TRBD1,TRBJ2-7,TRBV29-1,CSVTGGSDEQYF,TGCAGCGTGACAGGGGGATCAGACGAGCAGTACTTC
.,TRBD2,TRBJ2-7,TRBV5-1,CASSPGLAGSYEQYF,TGCGCCAGCAGCCCCGGACTAGCGGGGTCCTACGAGCAGTACTTC
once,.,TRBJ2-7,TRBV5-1,CASRGSTYEQYF,TGCGCCAGCAGGGGATCTACCTACGAGCAGTACTTC
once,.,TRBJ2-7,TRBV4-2,CASSSRTEGYEQYF,TGTGCCAGCAGCTCAAGGACGGAGGGCTACGAGCAGTACTTC
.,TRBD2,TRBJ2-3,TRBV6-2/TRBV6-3,CASSYSPAGVTDTQYF,TGTGCCAGCAGTTACAGTCCAGCGGGGGTCACAGATACGCAGTATTTT
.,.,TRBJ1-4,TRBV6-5,CASSYIRETNEKLFF,TGTGCCAGCAGCTACATTAGGGAGACTAATGAAAAACTGTTTTTT
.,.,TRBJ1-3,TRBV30,CAWTKGDTIYF,TGTGCCTGGACAAAAGGTGACACCATATATTTT
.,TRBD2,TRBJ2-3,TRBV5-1,CASKTLAGDTDTQYF,TGCGCCAGTAAAACTCTAGCGGGGGACACAGATACGCAGTATTTT
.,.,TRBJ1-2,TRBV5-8,CASSLDRVLGYTF,TGTGCCAGCAGCTTGGACAGGGTTCTAGGCTACACCTTC
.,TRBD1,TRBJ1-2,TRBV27,CASSLGTGDYGYTF,TGTGCCAGCAGTCTCGGGACAGGCGACTATGGCTACACCTTC
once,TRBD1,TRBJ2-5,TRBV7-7,CASRSGTGDWETQYF,TGTGCCAGCAGATCTGGGACAGGGGATTGGGAGACCCAGTACTTC
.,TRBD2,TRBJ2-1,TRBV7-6,CASSQGTSGDLDEQFF,TGTGCCAGCAGCCAGGGGACTAGCGGGGACTTGGATGAGCAGTTCTTC
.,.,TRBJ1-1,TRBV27,CASSLGKGWDTEAFF,TGTGCCAGCAGTTTGGGTAAGGGGTGGGACACTGAAGCTTTCTTT
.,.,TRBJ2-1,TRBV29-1,CSVRPTGTDEQFF,TGCAGCGTGAGACCCACAGGGACCGATGAGCAGTTCTTC
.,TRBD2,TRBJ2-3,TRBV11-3,CASSPRTSGSSTDTQYF,TGTGCCAGCAGCCCACGGACTAGCGGGAGTAGTACAGATACGCAGTATTTT
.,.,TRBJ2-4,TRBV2,CASRVVRDHLGKNIQYF,TGTGCCAGCAGAGTAGTCCGGGATCATCTCGGCAAAAACATTCAGTACTTC
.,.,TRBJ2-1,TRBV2,CASSVNSYNEQFF,TGTGCCAGCAGCGTCAATTCCTACAATGAGCAGTTCTTC
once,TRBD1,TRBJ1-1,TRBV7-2,CASSLVLGQVAEAFF,TGTGCCAGCAGCTTGGTTCTCGGACAGGTCGCTGAAGCTTTCTTT
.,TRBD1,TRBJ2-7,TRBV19,CASSVTDRGVEQYF,TGTGCCAGTAGTGTCACGGACAGGGGAGTCGAGCAGTACTTC
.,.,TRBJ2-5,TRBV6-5,CASSYSRLTKRETQYF,TGTGCCAGCAGTTACTCGCGGCTTACTAAACGGGAGACCCAGTACTTC
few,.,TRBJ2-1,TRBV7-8,CASSYSDREAHNEQFF,TGTGCCAGCAGCTATAGTGACAGGGAGGCCCACAATGAGCAGTTCTTC
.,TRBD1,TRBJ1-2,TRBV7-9,CASTATGRDYGYTF,TGTGCCAGCACCGCGACAGGGAGGGACTATGGCTACACCTTC
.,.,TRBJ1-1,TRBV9,CASSPKSTATNTEAFF,TGTGCCAGCAGCCCAAAGTCGACAGCTACGAACACTGAAGCTTTCTTT
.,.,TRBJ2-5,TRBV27,CASRLHGVGETQYF,TGTGCCAGCAGGCTGCACGGAGTGGGAGAGACCCAGTACTTC
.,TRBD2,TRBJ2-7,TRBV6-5,CASSRGEGVSEQYF,TGTGCCAGCAGCCGGGGGGAAGGGGTCTCCGAGCAGTACTTC
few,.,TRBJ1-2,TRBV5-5,CASSMAPVLRLDGYTF,TGTGCCAGCAGCATGGCACCTGTCCTGCGTTTGGATGGCTACACCTTC
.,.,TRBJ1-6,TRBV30,CAQTDRENSPLHF,TGTGCCCAGACCGACAGAGAAAATTCACCCCTCCACTTT
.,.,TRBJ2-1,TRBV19,CASSMEGNEQFF,TGTGCCAGTAGTATGGAAGGGAATGAGCAGTTCTTC
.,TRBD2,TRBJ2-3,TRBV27,CASSHRGLREGTQYF,TGTGCCAGCAGTCACAGGGGACTGCGGGAGGGTACGCAGTATTTT